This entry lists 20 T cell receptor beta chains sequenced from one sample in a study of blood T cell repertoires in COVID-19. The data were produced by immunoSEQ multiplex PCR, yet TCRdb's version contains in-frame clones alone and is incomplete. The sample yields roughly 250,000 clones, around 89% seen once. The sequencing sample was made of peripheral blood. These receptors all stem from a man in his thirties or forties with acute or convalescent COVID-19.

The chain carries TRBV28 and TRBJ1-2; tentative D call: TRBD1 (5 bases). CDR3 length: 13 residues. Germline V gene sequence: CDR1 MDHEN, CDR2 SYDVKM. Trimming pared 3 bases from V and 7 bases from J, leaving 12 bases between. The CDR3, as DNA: TGTGCCAGCAGTTTTGACAGACCAGGTGGCTACACCTTC. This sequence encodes CASSFDRPGGYTF.

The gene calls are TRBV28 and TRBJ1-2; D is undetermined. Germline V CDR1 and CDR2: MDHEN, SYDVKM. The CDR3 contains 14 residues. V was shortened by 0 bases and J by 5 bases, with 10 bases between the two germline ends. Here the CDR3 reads CASSLWAEDYGYTF. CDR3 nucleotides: TGTGCCAGCAGTTTATGGGCCGAGGATTATGGCTACACCTTC.

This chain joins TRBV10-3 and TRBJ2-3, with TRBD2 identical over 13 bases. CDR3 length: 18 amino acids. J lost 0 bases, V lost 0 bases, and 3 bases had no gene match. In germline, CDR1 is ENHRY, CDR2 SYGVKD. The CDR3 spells CAISESLAGGPSTDTQYF. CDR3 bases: TGTGCCATCAGTGAGTCACTAGCGGGAGGGCCGAGCACAGATACGCAGTATTTT.

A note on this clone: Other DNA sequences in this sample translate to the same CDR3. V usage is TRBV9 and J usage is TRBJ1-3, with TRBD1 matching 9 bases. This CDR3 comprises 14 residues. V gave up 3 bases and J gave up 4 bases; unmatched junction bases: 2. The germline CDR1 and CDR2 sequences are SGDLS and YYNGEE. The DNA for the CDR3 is TGTGCCAGCAGCGCCGGGACAGGGGGAAACACCATATATTTT. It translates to CASSAGTGGNTIYF.

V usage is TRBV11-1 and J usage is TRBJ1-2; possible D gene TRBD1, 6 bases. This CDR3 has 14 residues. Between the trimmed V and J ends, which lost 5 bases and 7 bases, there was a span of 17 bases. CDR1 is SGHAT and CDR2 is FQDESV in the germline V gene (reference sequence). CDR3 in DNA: TGTGCCAGCAGCCCTACAGGGTTCGGGCGTGGCTACACCTTC. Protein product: CASSPTGFGRGYTF.

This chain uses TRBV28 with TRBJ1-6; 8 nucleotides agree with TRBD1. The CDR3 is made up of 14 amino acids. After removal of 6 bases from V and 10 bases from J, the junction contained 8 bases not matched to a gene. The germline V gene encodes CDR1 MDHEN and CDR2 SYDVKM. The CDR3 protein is CASRTYRGSSPLHF. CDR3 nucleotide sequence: TGTGCCAGCAGGACATACAGGGGGAGCTCACCCCTCCACTTT.

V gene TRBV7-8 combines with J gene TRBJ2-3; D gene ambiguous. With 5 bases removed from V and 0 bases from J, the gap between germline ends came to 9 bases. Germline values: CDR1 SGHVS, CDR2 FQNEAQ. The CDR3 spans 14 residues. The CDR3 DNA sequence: TGTGCCAGCAGCCCTAGTCGTAGCACAGATACGCAGTATTTT. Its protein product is CASSPSRSTDTQYF.

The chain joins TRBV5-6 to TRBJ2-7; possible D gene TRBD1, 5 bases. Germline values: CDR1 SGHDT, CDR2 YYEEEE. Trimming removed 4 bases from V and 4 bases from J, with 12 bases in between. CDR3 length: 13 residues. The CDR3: CASSPPTAYEQYF. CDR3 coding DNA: TGTGCCAGCAGCCCTCCGACAGCATACGAGCAGTACTTC.

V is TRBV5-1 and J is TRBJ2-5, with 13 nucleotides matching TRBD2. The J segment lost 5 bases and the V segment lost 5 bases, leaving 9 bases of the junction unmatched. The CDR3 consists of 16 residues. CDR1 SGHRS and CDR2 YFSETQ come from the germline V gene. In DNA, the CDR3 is TGCGCCAGCAGTGAACTAGCGGGGGGGCCGGGGGAGACCCAGTACTTC. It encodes CASSELAGGPGETQYF.

CDR3 sequence (DNA): TGTGCCAGCAGCCCAAACTTCATCTCAGGGGGAGCCACAGATACGCAGTATTTT. Protein: CASSPNFISGGATDTQYF. J is TRBJ2-3 and V is TRBV7-3, with 7 nucleotides matching TRBD1. This CDR3 is 18 amino acids long. Germline CDR1 SGHTA, CDR2 FQGTGA. V was clipped by 5 bases and J by 2 bases; unmatched bases: 16.

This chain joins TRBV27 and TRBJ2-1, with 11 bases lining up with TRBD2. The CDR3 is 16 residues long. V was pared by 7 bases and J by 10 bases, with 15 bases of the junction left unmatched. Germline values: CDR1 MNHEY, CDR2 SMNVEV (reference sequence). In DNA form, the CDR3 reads TGTGCCAGCACCCCGGCCGGGACTAGCGGCCGAAGGGAGCAGTTCTTC. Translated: CASTPAGTSGRREQFF.

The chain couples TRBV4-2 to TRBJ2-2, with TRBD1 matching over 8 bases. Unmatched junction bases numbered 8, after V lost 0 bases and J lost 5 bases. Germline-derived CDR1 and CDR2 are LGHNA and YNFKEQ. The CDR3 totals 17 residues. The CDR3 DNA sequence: TGTGCCAGCAGCCAAGATGGGAGACAGGGGAGGACCGGGGAGCTGTTTTTT. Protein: CASSQDGRQGRTGELFF.

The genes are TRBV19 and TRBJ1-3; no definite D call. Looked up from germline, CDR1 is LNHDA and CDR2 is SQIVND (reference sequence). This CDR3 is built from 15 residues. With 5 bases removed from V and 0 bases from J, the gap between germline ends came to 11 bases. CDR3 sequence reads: CASSPPVVSGNTIYF. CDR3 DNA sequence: TGTGCCAGTAGTCCCCCGGTGGTCTCTGGAAACACCATATATTTT.

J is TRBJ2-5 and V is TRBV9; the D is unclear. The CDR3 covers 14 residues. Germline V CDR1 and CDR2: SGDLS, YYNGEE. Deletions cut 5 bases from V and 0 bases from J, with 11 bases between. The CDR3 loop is CASSLTLDQETQYF. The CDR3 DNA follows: TGTGCCAGCAGTTTGACTCTAGACCAAGAGACCCAGTACTTC.

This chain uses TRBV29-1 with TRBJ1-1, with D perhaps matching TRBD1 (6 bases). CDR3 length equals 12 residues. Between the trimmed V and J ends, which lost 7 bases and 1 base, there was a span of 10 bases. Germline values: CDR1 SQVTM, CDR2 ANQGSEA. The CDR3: CSAPGQNTEAFF. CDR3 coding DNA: TGCAGCGCACCGGGACAGAACACTGAAGCTTTCTTT.

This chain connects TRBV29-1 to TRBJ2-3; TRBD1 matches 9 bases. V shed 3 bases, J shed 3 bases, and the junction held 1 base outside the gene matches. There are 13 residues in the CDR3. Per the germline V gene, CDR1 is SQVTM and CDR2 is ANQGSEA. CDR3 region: CSVETGGTDTQYF. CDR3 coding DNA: TGCAGCGTTGAGACAGGGGGGACAGATACGCAGTATTTT.

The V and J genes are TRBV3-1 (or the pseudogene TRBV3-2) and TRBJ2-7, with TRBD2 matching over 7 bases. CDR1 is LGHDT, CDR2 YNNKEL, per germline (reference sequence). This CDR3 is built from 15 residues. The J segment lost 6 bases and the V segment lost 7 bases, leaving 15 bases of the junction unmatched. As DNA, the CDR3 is TGTGCCAGCACTTCCTTCGATGGCGGGAGAACCGAGCAGTACTTC. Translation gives CASTSFDGGRTEQYF.

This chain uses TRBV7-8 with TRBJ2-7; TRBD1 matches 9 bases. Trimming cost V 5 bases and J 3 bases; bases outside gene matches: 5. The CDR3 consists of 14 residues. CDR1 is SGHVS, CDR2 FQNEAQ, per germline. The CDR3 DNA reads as TGTGCCAGCAGCGCCGGGACAGGGTACTACGAGCAGTACTTC. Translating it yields CASSAGTGYYEQYF.

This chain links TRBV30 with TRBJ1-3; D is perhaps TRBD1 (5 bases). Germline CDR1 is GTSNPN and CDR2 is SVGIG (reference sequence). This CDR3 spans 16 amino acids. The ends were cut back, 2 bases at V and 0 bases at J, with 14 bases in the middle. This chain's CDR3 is CAWSSRGLPSGNTIYF. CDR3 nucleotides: TGTGCCTGGAGTTCGAGGGGACTCCCCTCTGGAAACACCATATATTTT.

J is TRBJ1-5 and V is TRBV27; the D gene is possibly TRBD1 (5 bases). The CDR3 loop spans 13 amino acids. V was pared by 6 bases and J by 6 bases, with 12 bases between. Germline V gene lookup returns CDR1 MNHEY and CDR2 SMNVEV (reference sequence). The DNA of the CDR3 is TGTGCCAGCAGGGGGCGAATCTTTCAGCCCCAGCATTTT. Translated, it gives CASRGRIFQPQHF.